This T cell receptor beta chain was recorded in a study of cytomegalovirus exposure and HLA in healthy donors. Study in general: Earlier, fewer than 140 million unique TCR beta sequences were recovered from about 179 million T cells by an analysis. Of several hundred genotyped donors, 80% to 85% grouped in the Caucasian-associated ancestry cluster.

The PCR had 60 Vbeta and 13 Jbeta primers. Study processing details: In a later analysis, of 79 million or so unique beta chains, around 9.9 million appeared in at least two donors. Measured with immunoSEQ multiplex PCR; TCRdb has only the in-frame clones, and not every one. That table is the source of V, J and clone size, and D and trimming were worked out from the DNA. The sample records about 76,000 clones, roughly 76% being singletons. The CDR3 consists of 17 residues. The germline CDR1 and CDR2 sequences are SGHRS and YFSETQ. The germline V and J ends were trimmed by 4 bases and 13 bases, with 29 bases remaining between them.

The V call is TRBV5-1, the J call TRBJ1-4, with D possibly being TRBD1 (5 bases). The specimen was PBMCs. The TCR originated in a woman aged 25 to 39 in good health and CMV-seronegative. This CDR3 reads CASSNWFPRDSQKRLFF. CDR3 bases: TGCGCCAGCAGCAATTGGTTCCCCCGGGACTCCCAGAAAAGACTGTTTTTT.